This T cell receptor (beta chain) is from a study of response to subunit inactivated influenza vaccine. This CDR3 is 16 amino acids long. The V gene's germline CDR1 is SGHTA and CDR2 FQGNSA. The V end lost 3 bases, the J end lost 4 bases, and 15 bases lay between the germline ends. TCRdb passed the RT-PCR reads through MiXCR, listing each CDR3 protein once. Of under 800,000 distinct CDR3 sequences listed, approximately 15% were seen once; the top ten hold around 7%. General study findings and limits: With each seasonal influenza vaccination, the authors suggested, few new T cells are recruited.

This clonotype was picked up a small number of times. Its matching antigen is unknown. The source material was PBMCs from blood, sampled 14 to 15 days before vaccination. This TCR came from a man aged 45 to 65 who received an inactivated influenza vaccine. The J gene is TRBJ2-2, the V gene TRBV7-2, with D tentatively TRBD1 or TRBD2 (6 bases each). This chain's CDR3 is CASSFSGGSSTGELFF. The DNA of the CDR3 is TGTGCCAGCAGCTTCTCCGGGGGCAGCTCCACCGGGGAGCTGTTTTTT.